The present entry profiles one TCR beta chain with its context. In the authors' methods: Reference gene primer amplification yielded estimated nucleated cell counts. Method: immunoSEQ multiplex PCR; TCRdb's copy keeps in-frame clones and lacks some. The V and J calls and clone size were taken over from that table, and D and trimming were inferred from the DNA. The table lists about 140,000 clones, 70% to 80% of them singletons. These data come from a study of blood T cell repertoires in COVID-19. Turning to the study itself: Samples came from the United States, Italy and Spain, spanning acute and convalescent COVID-19. PBMCs, B-cell-depleted T cells, or T cells provided the cDNA or gDNA that made up the material.

The V end lost 3 bases, the J end lost 0 bases, and 13 bases lay between the germline ends. CDR1 SGHDT and CDR2 YYEEEE come from the germline V gene. The CDR3 contains 16 residues. The sequenced material came from peripheral blood. The rearrangement uses TRBV5-6 and TRBJ1-5; possible D gene TRBD1, 6 bases. This clonotype originated in a man in his forties or fifties with acute or convalescent COVID-19. CDR3 DNA sequence: TGTGCCAGCAGCTGGTGGACAGTGAATAGCAATCAGCCCCAGCATTTT. Its translation: CASSWWTVNSNQPQHF.